This T cell receptor beta chain was obtained from a study of T cells in Graves' hyperthyroidism and ophthalmopathy. This clonotype was seen only once. The CDR3 has 14 amino acids. Per germline, CDR1 SEHNR and CDR2 FQNEAQ (reference sequence). Trimming took off 5 bases at V and 5 bases at J, with 16 bases between the two ends. RNA transcripts gave rise to amplified TCR beta CDR3 regions. RT-PCR in the first round (using the HTBI primer set) targeted the TCR CDR3. One entry per CDR3 protein, called by TCRdb with MiXCR from the multiplex PCR reads. The repertoire holds about 380,000 distinct CDR3 sequences, with 14% as singletons. Uncontrolled infection, other autoimmune disease, pregnancy and lactation each barred patients from inclusion.

This sequence joins TRBV7-9 and TRBJ2-7; D gene unclear. Sequencing input: blood. The sequence was obtained from a woman under 40 with Graves' ophthalmopathy. CDR3 nucleotides: TGTGCCAGCAGCCCCCAAGGACGCCAGGACGAGCAGTACTTC. This sequence encodes CASSPQGRQDEQYF.